The rows below give T cell receptor beta chains drawn from one sample of a study of blood T cell repertoires in COVID-19. Profiled with immunoSEQ multiplex PCR; TCRdb holds only in-frame clones, not every one. The repertoire holds around 450,000 clones, about nine tenths seen once, with under 0.85% in the top ten. The sequencing sample was made of PBMCs or T cells enriched from blood (not recorded which). These receptors were taken from a woman under 30 who had recovered from COVID-19. Both conserved end residues are part of each CDR3. D genes are given only for firm matches. The size entry is marked missing in some rows and otherwise reads once, few, many or a size class.

size: -
V: TRBV6-5
D: -
J: TRBJ2-1
CDR3: CASTTNYNEQFF
DNA: TGTGCCAGCACCACAAACTACAATGAGCAGTTCTTC

size: -
V: TRBV7-2
D: -
J: TRBJ1-5
CDR3: CASSPRNNQPQHF
DNA: TGTGCCAGCAGCCCCAGGAACAATCAGCCCCAGCATTTT

size: -
V: TRBV2
D: -
J: TRBJ1-2
CDR3: CASSGSQGGSLGYTF
DNA: TGTGCCAGCAGTGGATCGCAGGGAGGATCCTTAGGCTACACCTTC

size: -
V: TRBV7-8
D: -
J: TRBJ2-1
CDR3: CASSLVGSGFPTAEQFF
DNA: TGTGCCAGCAGCTTAGTCGGTTCGGGGTTCCCAACGGCGGAGCAGTTCTTC

size: once
V: TRBV29-1
D: -
J: TRBJ2-2
CDR3: CSVPGRQNTGELFF
DNA: TGCAGCGTGCCTGGGAGGCAGAACACCGGGGAGCTGTTTTTT

size: -
V: TRBV28
D: TRBD1
J: TRBJ1-6
CDR3: CASSLGTGFYNSPLHF
DNA: TGTGCCAGCAGTTTAGGGACAGGGTTTTATAATTCACCCCTCCACTTT

size: -
V: TRBV3-1/TRBV3-2
D: TRBD2
J: TRBJ2-7
CDR3: CASSGLLSGGDYEQYF
DNA: TGTGCCAGCAGCGGACTTCTGAGCGGGGGGGACTACGAGCAGTACTTC

size: -
V: TRBV28
D: TRBD2
J: TRBJ2-5
CDR3: CASNPLDFSGVFQETQYF
DNA: TGTGCCAGCAATCCTTTGGATTTTAGCGGGGTGTTTCAAGAGACCCAGTACTTC

size: -
V: TRBV6-5
D: -
J: TRBJ2-7
CDR3: CASRFTSNEQYF
DNA: TGTGCCAGCAGGTTCACTAGCAACGAGCAGTACTTC

size: -
V: TRBV10-3
D: TRBD1
J: TRBJ1-4
CDR3: CAISETTGTGSEKLFF
DNA: TGTGCCATCAGTGAGACGACCGGGACAGGGAGTGAAAAACTGTTTTTT

size: -
V: TRBV4-1
D: -
J: TRBJ2-5
CDR3: CASSRGGVRETQYF
DNA: TGCGCCAGCAGCCGGGGGGGCGTTCGAGAGACCCAGTACTTC

size: -
V: TRBV7-9
D: TRBD1
J: TRBJ1-2
CDR3: CASSHLGLTGLGYTF
DNA: TGTGCCAGCAGCCACTTAGGTTTGACAGGGCTGGGCTACACCTTC

size: -
V: TRBV30
D: -
J: TRBJ1-1
CDR3: CAWSALSSSPNTEAFF
DNA: TGTGCCTGGAGTGCGCTATCAAGCTCCCCGAACACTGAAGCTTTCTTT

size: -
V: TRBV2
D: -
J: TRBJ1-5
CDR3: CASSSIRAPGGFGNQPQHF
DNA: TGTGCCAGCAGCTCCATACGTGCCCCGGGGGGTTTCGGCAATCAGCCCCAGCATTTT

size: -
V: TRBV3-1/TRBV3-2
D: TRBD1
J: TRBJ1-2
CDR3: CASSQGQGPSQDGYTF
DNA: TGTGCCAGCAGCCAGGGACAGGGACCCTCGCAGGATGGCTACACCTTC

size: -
V: TRBV9
D: -
J: TRBJ2-5
CDR3: CASSLRQTQETQYF
DNA: TGTGCCAGCAGCCTACGACAGACACAAGAGACCCAGTACTTC

size: once
V: TRBV6-6
D: TRBD1
J: TRBJ1-2
CDR3: CASSSQDRGGLGYTF
DNA: TGTGCCAGCAGTTCTCAAGACAGGGGAGGGCTTGGCTACACCTTC

size: once
V: TRBV28
D: TRBD1
J: TRBJ1-5
CDR3: CASLTGGTNQPQHF
DNA: TGTGCCAGCTTGACAGGGGGCACCAATCAGCCCCAGCATTTT

size: -
V: TRBV7-2
D: TRBD1
J: TRBJ1-4
CDR3: CASSPQGEHEKLFF
DNA: TGTGCCAGCAGCCCTCAGGGGGAGCATGAAAAACTGTTTTTT

size: -
V: TRBV19
D: TRBD1
J: TRBJ2-5
CDR3: CASSIGQGPGETQYF
DNA: TGTGCCAGTAGTATAGGACAGGGTCCAGGGGAGACCCAGTACTTC

size: -
V: TRBV5-6
D: -
J: TRBJ1-2
CDR3: CASRWGEGYGYTF
DNA: TGTGCCAGCAGGTGGGGGGAGGGCTATGGCTACACCTTC

size: -
V: TRBV5-1
D: -
J: TRBJ2-2
CDR3: CASSFTGPNTGELFF
DNA: TGCGCCAGCAGCTTTACAGGGCCAAACACCGGGGAGCTGTTTTTT